This entry lists 14 T cell receptor beta chains sequenced from one sample in a study of T cell repertoires in cytomegalovirus infection (dated 2019 in TCRdb). TCRdb shows the sequencer as Illumina HiSeq 1500. TCRdb handled the public reads itself, with Q25 trimming in fastp and clone calling in MiXCR, and kept productive beta chains. Each entry merges the rows of one CDR3 protein and shows their most common DNA and genes. The sample has roughly 640,000 distinct CDR3 sequences on record, roughly 24% of them singletons. Of the sample, less than 10% is held by the ten largest clones. Sequences were obtained from CD8+ T cells from PBMCs. Receptors originate from a human donor in good health (CMV status not recorded). Some clones in this sample may be carry-over from other donors' samples.

Worth noting for this clonotype: This sequence may be a read error, since a much larger clone differs from it by one base. Here the CDR3 DNA reads TGTGTCAGCACCCAGGAAGGGGCCAACGTCCTGACTTTC. This codes for CVSTQEGANVLTF. This rearrangement joins TRBV28 to TRBJ2-6; no reliable D call. This CDR3 has 13 amino acids. CDR1 and CDR2 from the germline V gene are MDHEN and SYDVKM.

Concerning this clonotype: The junction departs from germline at one end; a sequencing error may be responsible. The rearrangement links TRBV12-5 to TRBJ2-1; the D is unclear. The CDR3 contains 12 residues. Looked up from germline, CDR1 is LGHNT and CDR2 is FRNRAP. The CDR3 protein is CVSLITYNEQFF. The CDR3 nucleotides read TGTGTTAGTCTGATCACCTACAATGAGCAGTTCTTC.

This chain joins TRBV10-3 and TRBJ2-3; D is perhaps TRBD1 or TRBD2 (6 bases each). This CDR3 contains 14 residues. V was clipped by 2 bases and J by 3 bases, with 9 bases between them. CDR1 and CDR2 (germline): ENHRY, SYGVKD. The CDR3 sequence is CAISEGGRTDTQYF. In nucleotides, the CDR3 is TGTGCCATCAGTGAGGGGGGGCGTACAGATACGCAGTATTTT.

The rearrangement joins TRBV29-1 to TRBJ1-1; 8 nucleotides align to TRBD1. The CDR3 totals 15 residues. Unmatched junction bases numbered 9, after V lost 3 bases and J lost 3 bases. Germline V gives CDR1 SQVTM, CDR2 ANQGSEA. The CDR3 loop reads CSVEVDRERDTEAFF. The CDR3 nucleotides read TGCAGCGTTGAGGTGGACAGGGAGAGGGACACTGAAGCTTTCTTT.

The V call is TRBV12-3 or TRBV12-4, the J call TRBJ1-1; 10 positions match TRBD1. This CDR3 is 13 amino acids long. The trim removed 1 base at V and 11 bases at J, leaving 4 bases unmatched. For the CDR3, the DNA is TGTGCCAGCAGTTTAGGACAGGGGGCGCGGGCTTTCTTT. Translating gives CASSLGQGARAFF.

This clonotype was seen a handful of times. The CDR3 bases are TGTGCCAGCAGTTTCAGGGCTTCCACCGAGCAGTACGTC. It codes for CASSFRASTEQYV. V is TRBV28 and J is TRBJ2-7; TRBD1 might be the D (5 bases). The CDR3 is 13 amino acids. The germline gives CDR1 MDHEN, CDR2 SYDVKM. V dropped 3 bases and J dropped 6 bases, with 12 bases sitting between them.

The V and J genes are TRBV2 and TRBJ2-3; 9 positions agree with TRBD2. The germline CDR1 and CDR2 sequences are SNHLY and FYNNEI. Trimming cost V 6 bases and J 2 bases; bases outside gene matches: 3. The CDR3 is 14 amino acids. CDR3 loop: CASRTSGPTDTQYF. CDR3 nucleotides: TGTGCCAGCAGGACTAGCGGACCCACAGATACGCAGTATTTT.

For this clonotype: The junction differs from germline at one of its ends, possibly a read error. The V call is TRBV28, the J call TRBJ2-1; the D gene is possibly TRBD1 (5 bases). Germline CDR1 MDHEN, CDR2 SYDVKM. The CDR3 runs 16 residues. CDR3 nucleotide sequence: TGTACCAGCAGTTTAGGGGCAGACCTCTCCTACAATGAGCAGTTCTTC. This translates into CTSSLGADLSYNEQFF. Full variable domain (outside the CDR3, taken from reference TRBV28 and TRBJ2-1): DVKVTQSSRYLVKRTGEKVFLECVQDMDHENMFWYRQDPGLGLRLIYFSYDVKMKEKGDIPEGYSVSREKKERFSLILESASTNQTSMYLCTSSLGADLSYNEQFFGPGTRLTVL.

This clonotype was detected only a few times. A much larger clone lies a single base off, so this may be a read error. The J gene is TRBJ2-7, the V gene TRBV7-6, with TRBD1 matching 10 bases. CDR1 and CDR2 from the germline V gene are SGHVS and FNYEAQ. The CDR3 covers 13 residues. The CDR3 loop is CGSSRTGGSEQYF. As DNA, the CDR3 is TGTGGCAGCAGCCGGACAGGGGGGTCCGAGCAGTACTTC.

This clonotype was counted between two and nine times. The V and J genes are TRBV28 and TRBJ1-1; 7 positions match TRBD1. The germline V gene has CDR1 MDHEN and CDR2 SYDVKM. The CDR3 runs to 15 residues. V shed 5 bases, J shed 4 bases, and the junction held 10 bases outside the gene matches. The CDR3 spells CASSINWAGGTEAFF. CDR3 DNA sequence: TGTGCCAGCAGTATAAATTGGGCAGGGGGCACTGAAGCTTTCTTT.

The V and J genes are TRBV27 and TRBJ2-5; 7 bases align to TRBD2. The germline gives CDR1 MNHEY, CDR2 SMNVEV (reference sequence). V trimming: 6 bases; J trimming: 5 bases; junction bases outside the gene matches: 15. This CDR3 comprises 16 residues. The CDR3 DNA reads as TGTGCCAGCAGCCCCCCGGGGGGACGCGGGGCGGAGACCCAGTACTTC. The encoded protein is CASSPPGGRGAETQYF.

This clonotype was counted a few times. The chain has TRBV20-1 and TRBJ1-5; 7 bases align to TRBD1. The CDR3 consists of 15 residues. CDR1 and CDR2 (germline): DFQATT, SNEGSKA (reference sequence). The CDR3 DNA follows: TGCAGCATGAGACAGGGAAACGAGCGAAATCAGCCCCAGCATTTT. Amino acid sequence: CSMRQGNERNQPQHF.

The gene calls are TRBV20-1 and TRBJ1-2, with unresolved D. The CDR3 extends over 11 amino acids. V dropped 6 bases and J dropped 7 bases, with 12 bases sitting between them. CDR1 is DFQATT, CDR2 SNEGSKA, per germline (reference sequence). For the CDR3, the DNA is TGCAGTGCCGGGCCTACGGTTGGCTACACCTTC. Amino acids: CSAGPTVGYTF.

Ten or more counts support this clonotype. The chain carries TRBV7-8 and TRBJ2-1; 10 positions match TRBD1. The CDR3 has 16 residues. Losses at the gene ends were 1 base for V and 4 bases for J; bases not matched to a gene: 4. Looked up from germline, CDR1 is SGHVS and CDR2 is FQNEAQ. The CDR3 region is CASSLVGQGGYNEQFF. Here the CDR3 DNA reads TGTGCCAGCAGCTTAGTAGGACAGGGGGGGTACAATGAGCAGTTCTTC.